This T cell receptor (beta chain) was captured by sequencing in a study of yellow fever vaccine responses in identical twins. Study-wide results and caveats: On the reported evidence, twins' vaccine T cell responses seemed partly convergent and partly personalized.

Comments on this clonotype: The antigen is unknown.

TCRdb processed the RT-PCR reads anew with MiXCR; each CDR3 protein has one entry. The table includes about 23,000 distinct CDR3 sequences, more than 60% detected once. The CDR3 runs 13 residues. V lost 4 bases, J lost 4 bases, and 10 bases lay in between. CDR1 and CDR2 (germline): SGHVS, FNYEAQ. The sample in question was T cells from blood (PBMCs), unsorted or a sorted subset (not recorded which), obtained before or after yellow fever vaccination (not recorded which). This TCR came from a woman between 18 and 29 years old who received the yellow fever vaccine. V gene TRBV7-6 combines with J gene TRBJ2-5; D unclear. The CDR3 sequence is CASSWVVGETQYF. The CDR3 nucleotides read TGTGCCAGCAGCTGGGTAGTGGGAGAGACCCAGTACTTC.